The TCR beta chain under discussion was sequenced for a study of immune heterogeneity within non-small cell lung tumors. Whole-study findings and limits: Local tumor mutational burden, with an R of around 0.35, correlated moderately but significantly with local T-cell clonality.

The TCR beta CDR3 region was amplified by multiplex PCR employing 32 V and 13 J primers. TCRdb processed the multiplex PCR reads anew with MiXCR; each CDR3 protein has one entry. The sample yields 20,000 to 25,000 distinct CDR3 sequences, around a quarter seen once. V dropped 4 bases and J dropped 2 bases, with 12 bases sitting between them. Per germline, CDR1 MGHRA and CDR2 YSYEKL. The CDR3 totals 15 residues. Per sample, around 0.55 ug of bulk tumor genomic DNA was the template used. Multiple biopsies spaced far apart were taken from each primary tumor during surgery. Newly diagnosed with untreated non-small cell lung cancer, the patients underwent curative surgery. For this clonotype: As yet, its antigen is unknown.

What was sequenced was lung tumor tissue. This TCR was sampled from a middle-aged man with non-small cell lung cancer. This chain uses TRBV4-1 with TRBJ1-5; D gene ambiguous. CDR3 residues: CASSPQERGNQPQHF. CDR3 sequence (DNA): TGCGCCAGCAGCCCCCAGGAACGGGGCAATCAGCCCCAGCATTTT.